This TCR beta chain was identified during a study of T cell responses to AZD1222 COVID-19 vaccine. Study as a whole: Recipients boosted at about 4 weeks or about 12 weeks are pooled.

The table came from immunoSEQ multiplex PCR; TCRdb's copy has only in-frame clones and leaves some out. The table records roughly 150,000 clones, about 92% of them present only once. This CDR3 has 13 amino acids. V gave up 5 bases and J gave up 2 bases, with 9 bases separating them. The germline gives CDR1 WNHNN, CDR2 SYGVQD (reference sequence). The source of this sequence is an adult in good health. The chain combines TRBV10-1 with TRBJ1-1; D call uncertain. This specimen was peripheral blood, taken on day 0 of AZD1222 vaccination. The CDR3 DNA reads TGCGCCAGCAGTCCGGGCTCCAACACTGAAGCTTTCTTT. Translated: CASSPGSNTEAFF.